This T cell receptor (beta chain) stems from a study of response to subunit inactivated influenza vaccine. Findings of the study overall: T cells newly recruited by each seasonal influenza vaccination are few, the authors suggested.

This clonotype was recorded a few times. The antigen is not known. TCRdb used MiXCR to reprocess the RT-PCR reads, holding one entry per CDR3 protein. This sample has 800,000 or so distinct CDR3 sequences, with approximately 21% found just once. This CDR3 region has 15 residues. V lost 0 bases and J 1 base, leaving 7 bases between the germline ends. The V gene's germline CDR1 is SGHAT and CDR2 FQNNGV. This clonotype was sampled from a man aged 50 or older who received an inactivated influenza vaccine. Source: PBMCs from blood, taken approximately 5 days after vaccination. The V gene is TRBV11-2, the J gene TRBJ1-3, with D hard to call. The chain's CDR3 is CASSLEWYSGNTIYF. The CDR3 DNA reads TGTGCCAGCAGCTTAGAGTGGTATTCTGGAAACACCATATATTTT.